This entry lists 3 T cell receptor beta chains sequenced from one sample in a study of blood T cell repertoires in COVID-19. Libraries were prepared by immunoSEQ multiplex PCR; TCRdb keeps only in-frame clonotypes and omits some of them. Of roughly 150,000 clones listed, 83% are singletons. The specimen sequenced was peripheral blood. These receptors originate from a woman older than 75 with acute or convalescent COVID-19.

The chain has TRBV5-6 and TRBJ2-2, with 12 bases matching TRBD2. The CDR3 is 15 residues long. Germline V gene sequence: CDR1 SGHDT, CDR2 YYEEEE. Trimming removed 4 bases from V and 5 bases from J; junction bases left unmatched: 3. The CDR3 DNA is TGTGCCAGCAGCCCAACTAGCGGGAGGACCGGGGAGCTGTTTTTT. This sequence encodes CASSPTSGRTGELFF.

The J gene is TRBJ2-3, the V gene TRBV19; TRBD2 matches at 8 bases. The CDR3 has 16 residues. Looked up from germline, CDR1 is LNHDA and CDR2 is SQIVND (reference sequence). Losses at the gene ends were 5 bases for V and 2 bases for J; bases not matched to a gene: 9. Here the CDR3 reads CASSPQVAGYTDTQYF. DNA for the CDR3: TGTGCCAGTAGTCCTCAGGTAGCGGGGTACACAGATACGCAGTATTTT.

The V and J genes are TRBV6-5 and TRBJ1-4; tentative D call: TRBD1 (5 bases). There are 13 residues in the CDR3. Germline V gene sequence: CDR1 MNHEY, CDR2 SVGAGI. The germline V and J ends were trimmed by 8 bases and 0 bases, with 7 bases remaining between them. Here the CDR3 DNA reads TGTGCCAGCGCGGGGGCAACTAATGAAAAACTGTTTTTT. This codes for CASAGATNEKLFF.